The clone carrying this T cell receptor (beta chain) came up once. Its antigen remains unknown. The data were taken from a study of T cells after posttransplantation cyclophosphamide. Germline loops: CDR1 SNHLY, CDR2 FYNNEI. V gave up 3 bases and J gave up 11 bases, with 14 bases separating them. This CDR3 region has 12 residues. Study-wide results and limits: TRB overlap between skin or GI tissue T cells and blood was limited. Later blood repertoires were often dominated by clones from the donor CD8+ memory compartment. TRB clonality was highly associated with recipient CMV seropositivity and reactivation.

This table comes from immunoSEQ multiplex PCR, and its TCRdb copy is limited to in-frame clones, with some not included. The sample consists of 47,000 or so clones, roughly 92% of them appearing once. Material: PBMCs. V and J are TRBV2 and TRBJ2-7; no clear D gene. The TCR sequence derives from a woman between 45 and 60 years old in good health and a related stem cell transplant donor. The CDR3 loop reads CASSEVLSEKYF. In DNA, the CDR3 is TGTGCCAGCAGTGAGGTTCTATCCGAAAAGTACTTC.